This entry lists 7 T cell receptor beta chains sequenced from one sample in a study of response to subunit inactivated influenza vaccine. TCRdb fed the RT-PCR reads into MiXCR, producing one record per CDR3 protein. The sample records about 520,000 distinct CDR3 sequences, approximately 24% being singletons. The material was CD4+ T cells sorted from PBMCs, obtained roughly 5 days after vaccination. Every receptor here comes from a man in his fifties or sixties who received an inactivated influenza vaccine.

The sample holds a few counts of this clonotype. The chain uses TRBV12-3 or TRBV12-4 and TRBJ1-5, with 8 bases identical to TRBD1. V was clipped by 2 bases and J by 2 bases; unmatched bases: 2. The CDR3 runs 15 residues. CDR3 bases: TGTGCCAGCAGTTTATCGACAGGGGGCAATCAGCCCCAGCATTTT. Its translation: CASSLSTGGNQPQHF.

This clonotype appeared many times. The junction differs from germline at one of its ends, possibly a read error. V gene TRBV5-1 combines with J gene TRBJ2-5; D is perhaps TRBD1 (5 bases). CDR1 is SGHRS, CDR2 YFSETQ, per germline. This CDR3 is built from 13 residues. CDR3 residues: CASSPDRQETQYF. CDR3 nucleotide sequence: TGTGCCAGCAGCCCCGATCGACAGGAGACCCAGTACTTC.

This clonotype was counted only a few times. The V call is TRBV6-2 or TRBV6-3, the J call TRBJ2-7; 7 bases map to TRBD1. CDR1 is MNHEY and CDR2 is SVGEGT in the germline V gene. The CDR3 totals 14 residues. Trimming took 6 bases from V and 7 from J; bases not matched to a gene: 12. CDR3 loop: CASRPLDRAGEQYF. CDR3 DNA sequence: TGTGCCAGCAGGCCTCTTGACAGGGCTGGAGAGCAGTACTTC.

V and J are TRBV10-3 and TRBJ2-7; 8 bases align to TRBD1. Germline V gene data show CDR1 as ENHRY and CDR2 as SYGVKD. The CDR3 sequence is 13 residues long. Trimming at V came to 6 bases and at J to 4 bases, leaving 5 bases not matched to a gene. The DNA of the CDR3 is TGTGCCATCAGGGACACAGGGGGGTACGAGCAGTACTTC. Its translation is CAIRDTGGYEQYF.

The chain carries TRBV29-1 and TRBJ2-3; 7 nucleotides align to TRBD2. Germline assignment: CDR1 SQVTM and CDR2 ANQGSEA. The trim removed 3 bases at V and 1 base at J, leaving 1 base unmatched. CDR3 length equals 13 residues. Here the CDR3 DNA reads TGCAGCGTTGACCGGGGGGGCACAGATACGCAGTATTTT. It encodes CSVDRGGTDTQYF.

The V call is TRBV7-2, the J call TRBJ2-1, with 9 bases fitting TRBD2. There are 16 residues in the CDR3. The V segment lost 5 bases and the J segment 4 bases; nucleotides outside the gene matches: 9. Germline V lookup: CDR1 SGHTA, CDR2 FQGNSA. The CDR3 DNA reads TGTGCCAGCAGCCGCTTAGCGGGAGCAACATACAATGAGCAGTTCTTC. Translation gives CASSRLAGATYNEQFF.

The CDR3 is CASSPKLAGNTDTQYF. Written as DNA, the CDR3 is TGCGCCAGCAGCCCGAAACTAGCGGGGAACACAGATACGCAGTATTTT. The chain recombines TRBV5-1 with TRBJ2-3; 10 bases map to TRBD2. Trimming at V came to 4 bases and at J to 2 bases, leaving 7 bases not matched to a gene. The CDR3 has 16 amino acids. CDR1 and CDR2 (germline): SGHRS, YFSETQ.